This T cell receptor (beta chain) stems from a study of OX40 agonist ivuxolimab in advanced cancers. Regarding the study as a whole: Which antigen the expanded peripheral T cells recognized is unknown. Expanded clones were, on average, more numerous among CD8+ T cells than CD4+.

With regard to this clone: What it binds is unknown.

Autoimmune disease history or systemic immunosuppression meant exclusion. Germline V lookup: CDR1 SGHAT, CDR2 FQDESV (reference sequence). V shed 0 bases and J 10 bases; nucleotides not matched to a gene: 12. This CDR3 has 16 amino acids. This table comes from immunoSEQ multiplex PCR, and its TCRdb copy is limited to in-frame clones, with some not included. The sample holds roughly 70,000 clones, 86% seen once. The sample here was CD4+ or CD8+ T cells sorted from blood, taken in a trial of the OX40 agonist ivuxolimab. The receptor was isolated from an adult with an advanced solid tumor such as melanoma, head and neck, liver or kidney cancer. The genes are TRBV11-1 and TRBJ2-1; 7 nucleotides agree with TRBD1. CDR3 DNA sequence: TGTGCCAGCAGCTTAGCGAGGGGACAGACGCTCGGGGAGCAGTTCTTC. As protein: CASSLARGQTLGEQFF.